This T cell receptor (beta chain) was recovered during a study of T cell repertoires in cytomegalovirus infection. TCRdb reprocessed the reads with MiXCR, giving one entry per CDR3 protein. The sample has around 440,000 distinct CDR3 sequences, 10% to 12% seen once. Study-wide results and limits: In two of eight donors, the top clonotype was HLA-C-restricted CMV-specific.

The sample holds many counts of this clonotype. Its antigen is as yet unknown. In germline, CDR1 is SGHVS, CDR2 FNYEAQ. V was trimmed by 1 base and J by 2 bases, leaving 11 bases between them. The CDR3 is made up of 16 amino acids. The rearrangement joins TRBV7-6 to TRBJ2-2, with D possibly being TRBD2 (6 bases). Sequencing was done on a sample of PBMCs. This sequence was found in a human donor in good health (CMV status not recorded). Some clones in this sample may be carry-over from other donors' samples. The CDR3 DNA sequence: TGTGCCAGCAGCTTAGACTCCGGGAGTAACACCGGGGAGCTGTTTTTT. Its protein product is CASSLDSGSNTGELFF.